The 30 T cell receptor beta chains given below trace back to one sample, sequenced in a study of CD8+CD57+ T cells in acquired aplastic anemia. Patients included in sequencing had previously demonstrated CD8+CD57+ cell expansion by flow cytometry. Genomic DNA provided the template from which TCR beta VDJ and CDR3 profiles were obtained. TCRdb reprocessed the reads with MiXCR, giving one entry per CDR3 protein. This sample has 150,000 to 200,000 distinct CDR3 sequences, with roughly 43% found just once. The sample taken for sequencing was sorted CD4+, CD8+, or CD8+CD57+ T cells (not recorded which) from PBMCs. These receptors all come from a human donor with aplastic anemia.

The sample holds many counts of this clonotype. This rearrangement joins TRBV12-3 or TRBV12-4 to TRBJ2-3; 15 bases align to TRBD2. V lost 6 bases to trimming and J lost 0 bases; unmatched junction nucleotides: 4. The CDR3 has 17 residues. The CDR3 coding sequence is TGTGCCAGCAGGGGGACTAGCGGGGGGACTAGCACAGATACGCAGTATTTT. Its protein product is CASRGTSGGTSTDTQYF.

This chain joins TRBV5-1 and TRBJ2-3; D is ambiguous. CDR1 and CDR2 (germline): SGHRS, YFSETQ. The CDR3 is made up of 16 amino acids. Trimming left V 4 bases short and J 1 base short, with 16 bases between. The CDR3 reads CASSARGFAGTDTQYF. The CDR3 DNA reads TGCGCCAGCAGCGCAAGAGGTTTCGCGGGCACAGATACGCAGTATTTT.

This clonotype was observed many times. The J gene is TRBJ2-3, the V gene TRBV15, with 10 bases matching TRBD1. Germline CDR1 reads LNHNV; CDR2 reads YYDKDF (reference sequence). J lost 0 bases, V lost 1 base, and 16 bases had no gene match. The CDR3 length is 21 residues. CDR3 in DNA: TGTGCCACCAGCAGAGCCAGGGGCGCGACAGGGGGCGACTCTAGCACAGATACGCAGTATTTT. It specifies CATSRARGATGGDSSTDTQYF. Full variable domain (rest looked up from reference TRBV15 and TRBJ2-3): DAMVIQNPRYQVTQFGKPVTLSCSQTLNHNVMYWYQQKSSQAPKLLFHYYDKDFNNEADTPDNFQSRRPNTSFCFLDIRSPGLGDTAMYLCATSRARGATGGDSSTDTQYFGPGTRLTVL.

V gene TRBV19 combines with J gene TRBJ2-1; D is perhaps TRBD2 (7 bases). The CDR3 totals 14 residues. V lost 4 bases and J 5 bases, leaving 12 bases between the germline ends. Germline CDR1 and CDR2: LNHDA and SQIVND (reference sequence). This chain's CDR3 is CASSKGGSNNEQFF. The CDR3 DNA is TGTGCCAGTAGTAAGGGGGGGTCGAACAATGAGCAGTTCTTC.

The rearrangement joins TRBV20-1 to TRBJ2-2; D possibly matches TRBD1 or TRBD2 (6 bases each). V was clipped by 3 bases and J by 4 bases, with 9 bases between them. The CDR3 is 13 residues long. Germline CDR1 DFQATT, CDR2 SNEGSKA (reference sequence). The CDR3 region has the DNA TGCAGTGCTAGCGGGGGCGGCACCGGGGAGCTGTTTTTT. Residues: CSASGGGTGELFF.

This clonotype has more than one count but fewer than ten. The rearrangement links TRBV6-2 or TRBV6-3 to TRBJ2-3, with D hard to call. Germline CDR1 and CDR2: MNHEY and SVGEGT. V was cut by 3 bases and J by 4 bases, with 23 bases left in between. The CDR3 runs to 18 residues. The CDR3 here is CASSYTSWKVMDADTQYF. In DNA form, the CDR3 reads TGTGCCAGCAGTTATACCTCCTGGAAGGTTATGGACGCAGATACGCAGTATTTT.

This clonotype was seen a handful of times. The chain employs TRBV10-1 and TRBJ2-4; 8 nucleotides match TRBD2. V was clipped by 7 bases and J by 14 bases; unmatched bases: 1. Germline loops: CDR1 WNHNN, CDR2 SYGVQD (reference sequence). The CDR3 contains 9 residues. CDR3 nucleotide sequence: TGCGCCAGCAAGACTAGCGAGTACTTC. Translation: CASKTSEYF.

Comments on this clonotype: At one end the junction does not follow the germline gene, possibly because of a read error. V usage is TRBV20-1 and J usage is TRBJ1-1; D is unclear. Germline CDR1 and CDR2: DFQATT and SNEGSKA (reference sequence). The CDR3 runs 13 residues. This CDR3 reads CSASQPPNTGAFF. CDR3 sequence (DNA): TGCAGTGCTAGCCAACCGCCGAACACTGGAGCTTTCTTT.

In its sample, this clonotype was seen many times. The chain uses TRBV9 and TRBJ2-5, with TRBD1 identical over 7 bases. This CDR3 contains 14 residues. V dropped 0 bases and J dropped 2; count of bases not matched to a gene: 1. Germline V CDR1 and CDR2: SGDLS, YYNGEE. The CDR3 DNA is TGTGCCAGCAGCGTAGGGACAGGACAAGAGACCCAGTACTTC. Translation gives CASSVGTGQETQYF.

This clonotype showed up many times. The V gene is TRBV6-1, the J gene TRBJ1-1; possible D gene TRBD1, 5 bases. Germline V lookup: CDR1 MNHNS, CDR2 SASEGT. The germline V and J ends were trimmed by 8 bases and 2 bases, with 9 bases remaining between them. The CDR3 consists of 12 residues. The CDR3 sequence is CASARVNTEAFF. In nucleotides, the CDR3 is TGTGCCAGCGCCAGGGTAAACACTGAAGCTTTCTTT.

The chain joins TRBV5-4 to TRBJ2-7; 9 bases map to TRBD1. The germline V gene has CDR1 SGHNT and CDR2 YYREEE (reference sequence). Losses at the gene ends were 4 bases for V and 5 bases for J; bases not matched to a gene: 4. This CDR3 has 13 amino acids. The CDR3 is CASSRQGGNEQYF. CDR3 in DNA: TGTGCCAGCAGCAGACAGGGGGGCAACGAGCAGTACTTC. The variable domain in full, completed from reference TRBV5-4 and TRBJ2-7, reads ETGVTQSPTHLIKTRGQQVTLRCSSQSGHNTVSWYQQALGQGPQFIFQYYREEENGRGNFPPRFSGLQFPNYSSELNVNALELDDSALYLCASSRQGGNEQYFGPGTRLTVT.

The rearrangement uses TRBV24-1 and TRBJ2-3; no firm D call. In germline, CDR1 is KGHDR, CDR2 SFDVKD. Trimming stripped 0 bases from V and 3 bases from J, with 12 bases between. CDR3 length: 16 amino acids. As DNA, the CDR3 is TGTGCCACCAGTGATTTGTTGGCCCCAGGAACAGATACGCAGTATTTT. Protein sequence: CATSDLLAPGTDTQYF.

This clonotype appeared many times. The J gene is TRBJ1-2, the V gene TRBV24-1; tentative D call: TRBD1 (5 bases). Germline V gene data show CDR1 as KGHDR and CDR2 as SFDVKD. CDR3 size: 12 residues. The V end was cut by 5 bases, the J end by 4 bases, with 7 bases between. The CDR3 DNA is TGTGCCACCAGTGGGACAACCTATGGCTACACCTTC. Its protein is CATSGTTYGYTF.

The chain couples TRBV15 to TRBJ1-1; D perhaps matches TRBD1 (5 bases). CDR1 is LNHNV, CDR2 YYDKDF, per germline (reference sequence). The CDR3 has 14 amino acids. Trimming left V 4 bases short and J 8 bases short, with 17 bases between. The CDR3 is CATSKPDRGREAFF. DNA of the CDR3: TGTGCCACCAGCAAGCCAGACAGAGGAAGAGAAGCTTTCTTT. Looking up the rest from reference TRBV15 and TRBJ1-1 gives the full variable domain: DAMVIQNPRYQVTQFGKPVTLSCSQTLNHNVMYWYQQKSSQAPKLLFHYYDKDFNNEADTPDNFQSRRPNTSFCFLDIRSPGLGDTAMYLCATSKPDRGREAFFGQGTRLTVV.

Many counts were recorded for this clonotype. The genes are TRBV4-1 and TRBJ1-3; D not resolved. Germline CDR1 MGHRA, CDR2 YSYEKL. The CDR3 consists of 11 residues. Trimming removed 5 bases from V and 1 base from J, with 0 bases in between. The CDR3 nucleotides read TGCGCCAGCAGCTCTGGAAACACCATATATTTT. This sequence encodes CASSSGNTIYF.

J is TRBJ2-7 and V is TRBV4-1; 9 positions match TRBD1. The CDR3 has 14 residues. Germline-derived CDR1 and CDR2 are MGHRA and YSYEKL. V lost 4 bases to trimming and J lost 2 bases; unmatched junction nucleotides: 3. CDR3 DNA: TGCGCCAGCAGCCCGGGACAGGGTGCCTACGAGCAGTACTTC. Translating it yields CASSPGQGAYEQYF.

Remarks on this clonotype: Given a much more abundant clone one base away, this may be a read error. The J gene is TRBJ2-7, the V gene TRBV12-5, with D perhaps assigned TRBD1 or TRBD2 (5 bases each). Germline CDR1 LGHNT, CDR2 FRNRAP. CDR3 length: 16 residues. V gave up 0 bases and J gave up 6 bases, with 18 bases separating them. Written as DNA, the CDR3 is TGTGCTAGTGGTTTGGTACTAGGAGTGGGGGTTTCCGAGCAGTACTTC. It codes for CASGLVLGVGVSEQYF. The full variable domain, its missing parts supplied by reference TRBV12-5 and TRBJ2-7, is DARVTQTPRHKVTEMGQEVTMRCQPILGHNTVFWYRQTMMQGLELLAYFRNRAPLDDSGMPKDRFSAEMPDATLATLKIQPSEPRDSAVYFCASGLVLGVGVSEQYFGPGTRLTVT.

The chain is built from TRBV29-1 and TRBJ2-1; D is ambiguous. Per the germline V gene, CDR1 is SQVTM and CDR2 is ANQGSEA. The CDR3 covers 15 residues. The V end lost 3 bases, the J end lost 0 bases, and 12 bases lay between the germline ends. The CDR3, as DNA: TGCAGCGTTGAGTCAACGGTCAGCTCCTACAATGAGCAGTTCTTC. It translates to CSVESTVSSYNEQFF.

This clonotype was seen a handful of times. The genes are TRBV29-1 and TRBJ1-2; D might be TRBD1 (5 bases). Germline loops: CDR1 SQVTM, CDR2 ANQGSEA. V was shortened by 7 bases and J by 2 bases, with 17 bases between the two germline ends. The length of the CDR3 is 14 residues. CDR3 nucleotide sequence: TGCAGCGCCCCCGGAGCAGGGCTGAACTATGGCTACACCTTC. Its translation is CSAPGAGLNYGYTF.

The CDR3 spells CASSDSTVGTDTQYF. Written as DNA, the CDR3 is TGTGCCAGCAGTGACTCGACAGTGGGCACAGATACGCAGTATTTT. V gene TRBV6-4 combines with J gene TRBJ2-3; maybe TRBD1 (5 bases). From germline, CDR1 is MRHNA and CDR2 SNTAGT. V was trimmed by 0 bases and J by 1 base, leaving 8 bases between them. The CDR3 has 15 amino acids.

The CDR3 DNA is TGTGCCAGCAGCTGGACGACTAGCGGGAAGTACTTC. Protein product: CASSWTTSGKYF. The chain employs TRBV5-4 and TRBJ2-7; TRBD2 matches 11 bases. Germline-derived CDR1 and CDR2 are SGHNT and YYREEE (reference sequence). J gave up 11 bases and V 3 bases, and 4 bases lay outside the gene matches. The CDR3 runs 12 residues.

The rearrangement joins TRBV7-2 to TRBJ2-5; D gene unclear. CDR1 and CDR2 from the germline V gene are SGHTA and FQGNSA. The CDR3 covers 14 residues. With 5 bases removed from V and 1 base from J, the gap between germline ends came to 11 bases. This CDR3 is CASSRPWGQETQYF. Written as DNA, the CDR3 is TGTGCCAGCAGCCGGCCCTGGGGCCAAGAGACCCAGTACTTC.

This clonotype came up once. Given the absence of the conserved phenylalanine or tryptophan at the CDR3 end, a read error is likely. The chain carries TRBV12-3 or TRBV12-4 and TRBJ1-6; D is unclear. The CDR3 sequence is 11 residues long. The CDR3 DNA sequence: TGCGCCAGCACCCCTGGTTCACCCCTCCACTCT. It codes for CASTPGSPLHS.

The table lists this clonotype with a count of one. The CDR3 loop reads CASSEDSGNTIYF. CDR3 in DNA: TGTGCCAGCAGTGAAGACTCTGGAAACACCATATATTTT. The chain uses TRBV2 and TRBJ1-3; D is unresolved. Germline V lookup: CDR1 SNHLY, CDR2 FYNNEI. V dropped 1 base and J dropped 0 bases, with 1 base sitting between them. The CDR3 is 13 residues long.

J is TRBJ2-5 and V is TRBV7-6, with 10 nucleotides matching TRBD2. V gave up 1 base and J gave up 5 bases; unmatched junction bases: 7. The CDR3 totals 16 residues. Germline V lookup: CDR1 SGHVS, CDR2 FNYEAQ. CDR3 coding DNA: TGTGCCAGCAGCTTAGACGCTAGCGGGGGATCGGAGACCCAGTACTTC. Translating it yields CASSLDASGGSETQYF.

The gene calls are TRBV7-8 and TRBJ1-1; TRBD1 aligns across 10 bases. V shed 3 bases and J 7 bases; nucleotides not matched to a gene: 8. This CDR3 comprises 15 residues. CDR1 is SGHVS and CDR2 is FQNEAQ in the germline V gene. The CDR3 DNA follows: TGTGCCAGCAGCTTTCCCGGACAGGGGGGGAATGAAGCTTTCTTT. Amino acid sequence: CASSFPGQGGNEAFF.

About this clonotype: One end of the junction is discordant with germline, which a read error may explain. This chain links TRBV5-4 with TRBJ2-3; maybe TRBD2 (8 bases). There are 16 residues in the CDR3. Germline V gene lookup returns CDR1 SGHNT and CDR2 YYREEE (reference sequence). The CDR3 here is CASSFDSGVGTDAQYF. DNA of the CDR3: TGTGCCAGCAGCTTCGATAGCGGGGTTGGGACAGATGCGCAGTATTTT.

In its sample, this clonotype was seen many times. The V call is TRBV2, the J call TRBJ2-5; 8 nucleotides agree with TRBD1. V was clipped by 6 bases and J by 3 bases; unmatched bases: 3. CDR1 is SNHLY and CDR2 is FYNNEI in the germline V gene. CDR3 length equals 13 residues. As DNA, the CDR3 is TGTGCCAGCAGACCGACAGGGGAAGAGACCCAGTACTTC. Its translation: CASRPTGEETQYF.

This clonotype was detected only once. The CDR3 DNA reads TGCAGCTCTAAAACAGGCGGGGATGAGACCCAGTACTTC. Translating gives CSSKTGGDETQYF. The rearrangement uses TRBV29-1 and TRBJ2-5; TRBD2 is a possible D gene (6 bases). The CDR3 is made up of 13 amino acids. Germline V CDR1 and CDR2: SQVTM, ANQGSEA. V was trimmed by 8 bases and J by 5 bases, leaving 18 bases between them.

The V gene is TRBV7-9, the J gene TRBJ1-1; the D is unclear. The germline V gene encodes CDR1 SEHNR and CDR2 FQNEAQ (reference sequence). CDR3 length: 13 residues. The V end lost 7 bases, the J end lost 3 bases, and 12 bases lay between the germline ends. The CDR3 bases are TGTGCCAGCACTCCCGGGAGGGACACTGAAGCTTTCTTT. It yields the protein CASTPGRDTEAFF.